Listed below are T cell receptor beta chains from one sample, sequenced in a study of blood T cell repertoires in COVID-19. TCRdb's table, derived via immunoSEQ multiplex PCR, lists solely in-frame clones and lacks some. The top ten clones hold approximately 9.1% of a sample with about 80,000 clones, around four fifths of them seen once. Specimen: peripheral blood. Receptors originate from a human donor in a cohort sampled during active COVID-19. Each CDR3 is given with its conserved first and last residue. Each record gives: V gene, D gene, clone size, J gene, CDR3 DNA, CDR3 protein. D genes are given only for firm matches. Clone size is shown for a subset of rows, as once, few, many or a class of expanded clone.

V gene: TRBV19
D gene: -
clone size: -
J gene: TRBJ2-3
CDR3 DNA: TGTGCCAGTACCCCAGGGGTAAAGTTAACAGATACGCAGTATTTT
CDR3 protein: CASTPGVKLTDTQYF

V gene: TRBV7-8
D gene: -
clone size: -
J gene: TRBJ2-7
CDR3 DNA: TGTGCCAGCAGCTTAGCGCGGGTAGCGGAGGGCTACGAGCAGTACTTC
CDR3 protein: CASSLARVAEGYEQYF

V gene: TRBV30
D gene: -
clone size: -
J gene: TRBJ1-3
CDR3 DNA: TGTGCCTGGAGTGAGGGGTACTCTGGAAACACCATATATTTT
CDR3 protein: CAWSEGYSGNTIYF

V gene: TRBV6-1
D gene: -
clone size: -
J gene: TRBJ1-1
CDR3 DNA: TGTGCCAGCAGTGAACAGGGAAGGAACACTGAAGCTTTCTTT
CDR3 protein: CASSEQGRNTEAFF

V gene: TRBV6-5
D gene: TRBD1
clone size: -
J gene: TRBJ1-2
CDR3 DNA: TGTGCCAGCAGCCGACAGGGGGGGAATGATGGCTACACCTTC
CDR3 protein: CASSRQGGNDGYTF

V gene: TRBV5-4
D gene: TRBD2
clone size: once
J gene: TRBJ2-3
CDR3 DNA: TGTGCCAGCAGCCCTCTAGCGGGGGCAGATACGCAGTATTTT
CDR3 protein: CASSPLAGADTQYF

V gene: TRBV28
D gene: -
clone size: -
J gene: TRBJ1-1
CDR3 DNA: TGTGCCAGCAGTTTATCCCAGGTCACTGAAGCTTTCTTT
CDR3 protein: CASSLSQVTEAFF

V gene: TRBV18
D gene: TRBD2
clone size: few
J gene: TRBJ2-3
CDR3 DNA: TGTGCCAGCTCACCAAGGCTAGCGGGAGTTCCGGGGGGAGATACGCAGTATTTT
CDR3 protein: CASSPRLAGVPGGDTQYF

V gene: TRBV3-1/TRBV3-2
D gene: -
clone size: few
J gene: TRBJ1-2
CDR3 DNA: TGTGCCAGCAGCCAACGTGGGCCCAATGGCTACACCTTC
CDR3 protein: CASSQRGPNGYTF

V gene: TRBV7-9
D gene: -
clone size: once
J gene: TRBJ1-6
CDR3 DNA: TGTGCCAGCAGCTTAGCTCTCGCAGGGAAGGATTCACCCCTCCACTTT
CDR3 protein: CASSLALAGKDSPLHF

V gene: TRBV19
D gene: -
clone size: -
J gene: TRBJ1-2
CDR3 DNA: TGTGCCAGTAGTATCCAGAAGGGGAACTATGGCTACACCTTC
CDR3 protein: CASSIQKGNYGYTF

V gene: TRBV13
D gene: -
clone size: -
J gene: TRBJ1-5
CDR3 DNA: TGTGCCAGCAGCTTAGGATCCAGGACACAGCCCCAGCATTTT
CDR3 protein: CASSLGSRTQPQHF

V gene: TRBV2
D gene: -
clone size: -
J gene: TRBJ1-1
CDR3 DNA: TGTGCCAGCAAGGGGGGGCTGAACACTGAAGCTTTCTTT
CDR3 protein: CASKGGLNTEAFF

V gene: TRBV3-1/TRBV3-2
D gene: -
clone size: -
J gene: TRBJ2-7
CDR3 DNA: TGTGCCAGCAGCCAAGCCCCAGGACACCCCTACGAGCAGTACTTC
CDR3 protein: CASSQAPGHPYEQYF

V gene: TRBV9
D gene: -
clone size: -
J gene: TRBJ1-4
CDR3 DNA: TGTGCCAGCAGCGTACCTGGGGCAAATGAAAAACTGTTTTTT
CDR3 protein: CASSVPGANEKLFF

V gene: TRBV6-5
D gene: -
clone size: few
J gene: TRBJ1-2
CDR3 DNA: TGTGCCAGCAGTACCAGTCCCTATGGCTACACCTTC
CDR3 protein: CASSTSPYGYTF

V gene: TRBV27
D gene: TRBD2
clone size: -
J gene: TRBJ2-1
CDR3 DNA: TGTGCCAGCAGTTCGGGGGCTAGCGGGAAGTCCTACAATGAGCAGTTCTTC
CDR3 protein: CASSSGASGKSYNEQFF

V gene: TRBV13
D gene: TRBD2
clone size: -
J gene: TRBJ2-3
CDR3 DNA: TGTGCCAGCAGCCGCATGACTTCGGGACTAGGAGGTGATACGCAGTATTTT
CDR3 protein: CASSRMTSGLGGDTQYF

V gene: TRBV11-3
D gene: TRBD2
clone size: -
J gene: TRBJ2-1
CDR3 DNA: TGTGCCAGCAGCTTAGTAGGGGCTAGCGGGAACAATGAGCAGTTCTTC
CDR3 protein: CASSLVGASGNNEQFF

V gene: TRBV7-9
D gene: -
clone size: -
J gene: TRBJ2-3
CDR3 DNA: TGTGCCAGCAGCCCAATGGAGGCAGATACGCAGTATTTT
CDR3 protein: CASSPMEADTQYF

V gene: TRBV12-3/TRBV12-4
D gene: TRBD2
clone size: once
J gene: TRBJ2-7
CDR3 DNA: TGTGCCAGCAGTGGACTAGACTACGAGCAGTACTTC
CDR3 protein: CASSGLDYEQYF

V gene: TRBV19
D gene: -
clone size: -
J gene: TRBJ1-1
CDR3 DNA: TGTGCCAGTAGTATAGAGGGGGGGCCAGGGCGGAGGACTGAAGCTTTCTTT
CDR3 protein: CASSIEGGPGRRTEAFF

V gene: TRBV5-1
D gene: TRBD1
clone size: -
J gene: TRBJ1-1
CDR3 DNA: TGCGCCAGCAGCCGTACAGGGGGCACTGAAGCTTTCTTT
CDR3 protein: CASSRTGGTEAFF

V gene: TRBV7-6
D gene: TRBD1
clone size: -
J gene: TRBJ1-5
CDR3 DNA: TGTGCCAGCAGCTTAGGAATTGGACAGGGTGGACCCCAGCATTTT
CDR3 protein: CASSLGIGQGGPQHF

V gene: TRBV2
D gene: -
clone size: -
J gene: TRBJ2-2
CDR3 DNA: TGTGCCAGCGGGAGGGGGGAGCTGTTTTTT
CDR3 protein: CASGRGELFF

V gene: TRBV28
D gene: -
clone size: -
J gene: TRBJ1-4
CDR3 DNA: TGTGCCAGCAGTTTATCAGGTTCAACTAATGAAAAACTGTTTTTT
CDR3 protein: CASSLSGSTNEKLFF

V gene: TRBV7-9
D gene: TRBD1
clone size: -
J gene: TRBJ1-4
CDR3 DNA: TGTGCCAGCAGCTTCGGGACAGGGAGGGAAAAACTGTTTTTT
CDR3 protein: CASSFGTGREKLFF

V gene: TRBV27
D gene: TRBD1
clone size: -
J gene: TRBJ2-1
CDR3 DNA: TGTGCCAGCAGTATAGGACAGGGCTCCTACAATGAGCAGTTCTTC
CDR3 protein: CASSIGQGSYNEQFF

V gene: TRBV5-3
D gene: TRBD1
clone size: -
J gene: TRBJ1-5
CDR3 DNA: TGTGCCCGAGATCGACTCGACAGGGAATATGGAAGCAATCAGCCCCAGCATTTT
CDR3 protein: CARDRLDREYGSNQPQHF

V gene: TRBV19
D gene: -
clone size: few
J gene: TRBJ1-5
CDR3 DNA: TGTGCCAGTAGTCGGGACATTAATCAGCCCCAGCATTTT
CDR3 protein: CASSRDINQPQHF

V gene: TRBV24-1
D gene: TRBD1
clone size: -
J gene: TRBJ1-5
CDR3 DNA: TGTGCCACCAGTGATTACAGGGGGGATCAGCCCCAGCATTTT
CDR3 protein: CATSDYRGDQPQHF

V gene: TRBV28
D gene: TRBD1
clone size: -
J gene: TRBJ2-2
CDR3 DNA: TGTGCCAGCAGTACTACCGGGACAGGGGGCACCGGGGAGCTGTTTTTT
CDR3 protein: CASSTTGTGGTGELFF

V gene: TRBV5-5
D gene: -
clone size: few
J gene: TRBJ1-5
CDR3 DNA: TGTGCCAGCAGCTTGATCCTGAGCAATCAGCCCCAGCATTTT
CDR3 protein: CASSLILSNQPQHF

V gene: TRBV6-5
D gene: -
clone size: -
J gene: TRBJ1-1
CDR3 DNA: TGTGCCAGCAGCTCACAGGCTAAGAGTAAAGCTTTCTTT
CDR3 protein: CASSSQAKSKAFF

V gene: TRBV11-3
D gene: -
clone size: -
J gene: TRBJ1-4
CDR3 DNA: TGTGCCAGCAGCTTAGCCTCAAGGGGAAATGAAAAACTGTTTTTT
CDR3 protein: CASSLASRGNEKLFF

V gene: TRBV19
D gene: -
clone size: once
J gene: TRBJ2-5
CDR3 DNA: TGTGCCAGTAGTTCCCCCGGCGGGACGGAGACCCAGTACTTC
CDR3 protein: CASSSPGGTETQYF

V gene: TRBV5-1
D gene: TRBD2
clone size: -
J gene: TRBJ2-1
CDR3 DNA: TGCGCCAGCAGAGGCGGGGGGGCCCACAATGAGCAGTTCTTC
CDR3 protein: CASRGGGAHNEQFF

V gene: TRBV7-3
D gene: TRBD2
clone size: -
J gene: TRBJ2-7
CDR3 DNA: TGTGCCAGCAGCTTAAGTCTAGCGGGGGCATACGAGCAGTACTTC
CDR3 protein: CASSLSLAGAYEQYF

V gene: TRBV4-1
D gene: TRBD2
clone size: -
J gene: TRBJ2-3
CDR3 DNA: TGCGCCAGTAAGCGGGACCCAAGCACAGATACGCAGTATTTT
CDR3 protein: CASKRDPSTDTQYF

V gene: TRBV2
D gene: -
clone size: -
J gene: TRBJ2-3
CDR3 DNA: TGTGCCAGCAGTTCCCCCTACGCAGATACGCAGTATTTT
CDR3 protein: CASSSPYADTQYF

V gene: TRBV5-1
D gene: -
clone size: -
J gene: TRBJ2-3
CDR3 DNA: TGCGCCAGCAGCCTACGTGGAGATACGCAGTATTTT
CDR3 protein: CASSLRGDTQYF

V gene: TRBV4-2
D gene: -
clone size: -
J gene: TRBJ2-1
CDR3 DNA: TGTGCCAGCAGCCAATTAGGAGGGAGCTCCTACAATGAGCAGTTCTTC
CDR3 protein: CASSQLGGSSYNEQFF

V gene: TRBV7-3
D gene: TRBD2
clone size: -
J gene: TRBJ2-3
CDR3 DNA: TGTGCCAGCAGCTTAAGGCCAGCGGGGGGGCAAGATACGCAGTATTTT
CDR3 protein: CASSLRPAGGQDTQYF

V gene: TRBV7-2
D gene: TRBD1
clone size: once
J gene: TRBJ1-3
CDR3 DNA: TGTGCCAGCAGCTTAGCCGGGGACAGTTCTGGAAACACCATATATTTT
CDR3 protein: CASSLAGDSSGNTIYF

V gene: TRBV6-5
D gene: -
clone size: -
J gene: TRBJ2-7
CDR3 DNA: TGTGCCAGCAGTTTTGGACACACCTACGAGCAGTACTTC
CDR3 protein: CASSFGHTYEQYF

V gene: TRBV29-1
D gene: TRBD1
clone size: -
J gene: TRBJ1-1
CDR3 DNA: TGCAGCGTTGGGGACAGGGGGCGAGCTTTCTTT
CDR3 protein: CSVGDRGRAFF

V gene: TRBV7-3
D gene: -
clone size: -
J gene: TRBJ2-1
CDR3 DNA: TGTGCCAGCAGCCCCCCAGGGGTCGGTCGAGGAGAGCAGTTCTTC
CDR3 protein: CASSPPGVGRGEQFF

V gene: TRBV6-1
D gene: -
clone size: -
J gene: TRBJ1-1
CDR3 DNA: TGTGCCAGCAGTGAAAGGGGGACCACCACTGAAGCTTTCTTT
CDR3 protein: CASSERGTTTEAFF

V gene: TRBV7-3
D gene: -
clone size: -
J gene: TRBJ2-2
CDR3 DNA: TGTGCCAGCAGCTTATTTGCCAAGCCCGGGGAGCTGTTTTTT
CDR3 protein: CASSLFAKPGELFF

V gene: TRBV6-5
D gene: TRBD1
clone size: -
J gene: TRBJ1-3
CDR3 DNA: TGTGCCAGCGGGAACAGGGGCCCCTCTGGAAACACCATATATTTT
CDR3 protein: CASGNRGPSGNTIYF

V gene: TRBV4-1
D gene: -
clone size: -
J gene: TRBJ2-1
CDR3 DNA: TGCGCCAGCATGGACTACCCAGAGAATGAGCAGTTCTTC
CDR3 protein: CASMDYPENEQFF

V gene: TRBV25-1
D gene: TRBD1
clone size: -
J gene: TRBJ2-7
CDR3 DNA: TGTGCCAGCAGCGCCGGGGACAGGGGATACGAGCAGTACTTC
CDR3 protein: CASSAGDRGYEQYF